Shown below are 20 T cell receptor beta chains from a single sample sequenced in a study of T cells after yellow fever vaccination. Each CDR3 protein gets one entry after TCRdb re-called the 5' RACE reads with MiXCR. The sample shows approximately 120,000 distinct CDR3 sequences, about 7.4% of them seen only once. This specimen was CD4+ T cells sorted from PBMCs, taken less than 11 days after the first yellow fever vaccination. The receptors were gathered from a man younger than 35 who received the YFV17D yellow fever vaccine.

This clonotype was detected many times. The V and J genes are TRBV7-2 and TRBJ2-3; 9 bases are shared with TRBD2. The CDR3 loop spans 14 amino acids. The germline gives CDR1 SGHTA, CDR2 FQGNSA. J gave up 6 bases and V 8 bases, and 9 bases lay outside the gene matches. The DNA for the CDR3 is TGTGCCAGCTCCATAAGCGGGGGGCCGGATACGCAGTATTTT. It yields the protein CASSISGGPDTQYF.

This clonotype was seen ten or more times. The V gene is TRBV5-1, the J gene TRBJ2-3, with D uncertain. The CDR3 loop spans 13 amino acids. Germline V gives CDR1 SGHRS, CDR2 YFSETQ. V lost 0 bases and J lost 5, with 7 bases in between. CDR3 in amino acids: CASSLELGDTQYF. CDR3 DNA: TGCGCCAGCAGCTTGGAATTAGGAGATACGCAGTATTTT. Looking up the rest from reference TRBV5-1 and TRBJ2-3 gives the full variable domain: KAGVTQTPRYLIKTRGQQVTLSCSPISGHRSVSWYQQTPGQGLQFLFEYFSETQRNKGNFPGRFSGRQFSNSRSEMNVSTLELGDSALYLCASSLELGDTQYFGPGTRLTVL.

This clonotype was recorded at least ten times. V gene TRBV12-3 or TRBV12-4 combines with J gene TRBJ2-3; D possibly matches TRBD1 or TRBD2 (5 bases each). V dropped 5 bases and J dropped 6 bases, with 18 bases sitting between them. This CDR3 is 15 amino acids long. CDR3 sequence: CASSVGPILGDTQYF. The CDR3 DNA reads as TGTGCCAGCAGTGTGGGACCTATACTAGGGGATACGCAGTATTTT.

This clonotype has a single count. This may arise from a read error, as a much more abundant clone is one base away. This sequence joins TRBV11-2 and TRBJ2-5; D is uncertain. Germline V lookup: CDR1 SGHAT, CDR2 FQNNGV. The CDR3 is made up of 13 amino acids. V lost 6 bases to trimming and J lost 0 bases, with 8 bases between them. CDR3: CASRPSNQETQYF. Written as DNA, the CDR3 is TGTGCCAGCAGACCGTCAAACCAAGAGACCCAGTACTTC.

This clonotype has ten or more counts. V usage is TRBV29-1 and J usage is TRBJ1-1, with D hard to call. The CDR3 loop spans 14 amino acids. V lost 3 bases, J lost 0 bases, and 11 bases lay in between. In germline, CDR1 is SQVTM, CDR2 ANQGSEA. CDR3 loop: CSVERRALNTEAFF. CDR3 DNA sequence: TGCAGCGTTGAGCGACGAGCACTGAACACTGAAGCTTTCTTT.

Many counts were recorded for this clonotype. A junction boundary mismatches the germline segment, possibly from a read error. The gene calls are TRBV7-8 and TRBJ1-2; D possibly corresponds to TRBD1 (5 bases). The CDR3 length is 16 residues. CDR1 and CDR2 from the germline V gene are SGHVS and FQNEAQ. The CDR3, as DNA: TGTGCCAGCAGCCCCACCAGGGTAGCCACTAATTATGGCTACACCTTC. It translates to CASSPTRVATNYGYTF.

This clonotype occurred many times. The rearrangement links TRBV2 to TRBJ1-5; D unclear. This CDR3 has 14 residues. Germline loops: CDR1 SNHLY, CDR2 FYNNEI. V lost 7 bases and J 2 bases, leaving 12 bases between the germline ends. The CDR3 is CASKKGAGNQPQHF. The CDR3 nucleotides are TGTGCCAGCAAAAAGGGCGCAGGCAATCAGCCCCAGCATTTT.

In this sample, this clonotype turned up many times. The chain is built from TRBV18 and TRBJ2-7; possibly TRBD1 for D (5 bases). The CDR3 consists of 15 residues. CDR1 KGHSH and CDR2 LQKENI come from the germline V gene. The germline V and J ends were trimmed by 3 bases and 4 bases, with 16 bases remaining between them. CDR3 in amino acids: CASSPRQGSLYEQYF. CDR3 nucleotides: TGTGCCAGCTCACCTCGGCAGGGTTCGTTGTACGAGCAGTACTTC. The variable domain in full, completed from reference TRBV18 and TRBJ2-7, reads NAGVMQNPRHLVRRRGQEARLRCSPMKGHSHVYWYRQLPEEGLKFMVYLQKENIIDESGMPKERFSAEFPKEGPSILRIQQVVRGDSAAYFCASSPRQGSLYEQYFGPGTRLTVT.

The table lists this clonotype with many counts. The V call is TRBV6-1, the J call TRBJ2-3; 10 bases are shared with TRBD2. V lost 4 bases and J lost 6; bases outside the gene matches: 10. Germline-derived CDR1 and CDR2 are MNHNS and SASEGT. This CDR3 comprises 16 residues. The CDR3 coding sequence is TGTGCCAGCAGTGGATTAGCGGGGGGCCCTGGGGATACGCAGTATTTT. This gives the protein CASSGLAGGPGDTQYF.

This clonotype came up many times. This chain links TRBV5-1 with TRBJ2-5; TRBD2 aligns across 10 bases. The V gene end was trimmed by 0 bases and the J gene end by 5 bases; junction bases not matched to a gene: 7. Looked up from germline, CDR1 is SGHRS and CDR2 is YFSETQ. This CDR3 has 16 amino acids. The CDR3 sequence: CASSLASGGLIETQYF. The DNA of the CDR3 is TGCGCCAGCAGCTTGGCTAGCGGGGGCCTCATCGAGACCCAGTACTTC.

This chain joins TRBV5-1 and TRBJ2-5, with D perhaps matching TRBD2 (5 bases). Germline loops: CDR1 SGHRS, CDR2 YFSETQ. CDR3 length: 14 residues. V gave up 2 bases and J gave up 2 bases, with 10 bases separating them. The CDR3 reads CASSFRGSQETQYF. CDR3 nucleotides: TGCGCCAGCAGCTTCCGGGGATCTCAAGAGACCCAGTACTTC.

This clonotype was seen more than once but under ten times. V gene TRBV7-3 combines with J gene TRBJ1-1; no firm D call. This CDR3 has 13 residues. Germline V gene sequence: CDR1 SGHTA, CDR2 FQGTGA. The V end was cut by 5 bases, the J end by 1 base, with 8 bases between. The CDR3 nucleotides are TGTGCCAGCAGCCAGGTCCCGAACACTGAAGCTTTCTTT. It translates to CASSQVPNTEAFF.

This clonotype was observed at least ten times. The chain couples TRBV7-3 to TRBJ1-3; possibly TRBD1 for D (6 bases). Germline V gene sequence: CDR1 SGHTA, CDR2 FQGTGA. V was cut by 5 bases and J by 0 bases, with 17 bases left in between. The CDR3 contains 17 residues. This CDR3 reads CASSPNARTASGNTIYF. The CDR3 bases are TGTGCCAGCAGCCCGAACGCGCGGACAGCCTCTGGAAACACCATATATTTT.

This clonotype has ten or more counts. The chain is built from TRBV7-9 and TRBJ2-5; possibly TRBD1 for D (5 bases). This CDR3 spans 17 amino acids. The V and J ends lost 1 base and 2 bases respectively, with 17 bases between them. CDR1 SEHNR and CDR2 FQNEAQ come from the germline V gene (reference sequence). The CDR3 is CASSLEGQVLKQETQYF. As DNA, the CDR3 is TGTGCCAGCAGCTTAGAGGGGCAGGTTCTAAAGCAAGAGACCCAGTACTTC.

In its sample, this clonotype was seen many times. This chain connects TRBV6-2 or TRBV6-3 to TRBJ1-5; D is perhaps TRBD1 (6 bases). This CDR3 region has 14 residues. V lost 4 bases and J 6 bases, leaving 13 bases between the germline ends. Germline V gives CDR1 MNHEY, CDR2 SVGEGT. The CDR3 sequence is CASSSQGLRQPQHF. Here the CDR3 DNA reads TGTGCCAGCAGTTCCCAGGGGTTGCGTCAGCCCCAGCATTTT.

This clonotype was counted many times. The DNA for the CDR3 is TGTGCCAGCAGCGCGGGACTAGCCTCCGGGGAGCTGTTTTTT. Its translation: CASSAGLASGELFF. The V and J genes are TRBV7-2 and TRBJ2-2; the match to TRBD2 covers 9 bases. The germline CDR1 and CDR2 sequences are SGHTA and FQGNSA. V shed 5 bases, J shed 6 bases, and the junction held 4 bases outside the gene matches. CDR3 length equals 14 residues.

The chain recombines TRBV28 with TRBJ2-1; possible D gene TRBD2, 5 bases. Germline V gene lookup returns CDR1 MDHEN and CDR2 SYDVKM. Trimming took 7 bases from V and 3 from J, leaving 16 bases between them. This CDR3 comprises 15 residues. The CDR3 spells CASTPADFGYNEQFF. Here the CDR3 DNA reads TGTGCCAGCACCCCCGCGGACTTTGGCTACAATGAGCAGTTCTTC.

This clonotype has a count of ten or more. J is TRBJ1-2 and V is TRBV5-1; the match to TRBD1 covers 7 bases. V dropped 4 bases and J dropped 10; count of bases not matched to a gene: 10. This CDR3 is 13 amino acids long. Germline V lookup: CDR1 SGHRS, CDR2 YFSETQ. CDR3 region: CASSPRQGGDYTF. CDR3 coding DNA: TGCGCCAGCAGCCCTCGACAGGGAGGAGACTACACCTTC.

The table lists this clonotype with many counts. The chain has TRBV6-2 or TRBV6-3 and TRBJ1-5, with D hard to call. The CDR3 loop spans 15 amino acids. Germline CDR1 reads MNHEY; CDR2 reads SVGEGT. V was shortened by 2 bases and J by 0 bases, with 8 bases between the two germline ends. The CDR3 DNA reads TGTGCCAGCAGTTACCGGGGTTATAGCAATCAGCCCCAGCATTTT. Amino acid sequence: CASSYRGYSNQPQHF.

In its sample, this clonotype was seen many times. The chain combines TRBV5-1 with TRBJ2-3, with D hard to call. CDR3 length equals 15 residues. Looked up from germline, CDR1 is SGHRS and CDR2 is YFSETQ. Trimming shortened V by 0 bases and J by 2 bases, and 10 bases separated the two germline ends. The CDR3 spells CASSLGGGYTDTQYF. DNA of the CDR3: TGCGCCAGCAGCTTGGGTGGCGGCTACACAGATACGCAGTATTTT.